This T cell receptor (beta chain) was captured in a study of T cell repertoires in cytomegalovirus infection. For the study at large: CMV epitopes used comprised recently identified HLA-C-restricted ones and well-studied HLA-B-restricted ones. From public TCR beta signatures came an indication of both CMV infection and matching HLA type.

This CDR3 is built from 17 residues. J gave up 7 bases and V 0 bases, and 9 bases lay outside the gene matches. Germline CDR1 SGHTA, CDR2 FQGNSA. This clonotype was seen many times. The antigen is unknown. Whole-study results and caveats: The ex vivo response was dominated by HLA-C-restricted CMV-specific TCR beta clonotypes. There were carriers of CMV plus the relevant HLA, and cumulative public TCR beta family frequency identified them.

TCRdb used MiXCR to reprocess the reads, holding one entry per CDR3 protein. Among roughly 220,000 distinct CDR3 sequences listed, approximately 40% were seen once. This TCR came from a human donor in good health (CMV status not recorded). Some clones in this sample may be carry-over from other donors' samples. The chain has TRBV7-2 and TRBJ2-1; TRBD2 matches 10 bases. This specimen was CD8+ T cells from cultured PBMCs, taken from culture after CMV antigen stimulation. CDR3: CASSLAQASGRRNEQFF. CDR3 DNA sequence: TGTGCCAGCAGCTTAGCGCAGGCTAGCGGGAGAAGAAATGAGCAGTTCTTC.